A selection of T cell receptor beta chains follows, all from one sample in a study of blood T cell repertoires in COVID-19. Some clones are missing from TCRdb's copy, which holds only in-frame ones; the method was immunoSEQ multiplex PCR. The top ten clones hold about 0.94% of a sample with a few hundred thousand clones, roughly 86% of them seen once. The sequencing sample was made of PBMCs or T cells enriched from blood (not recorded which). These receptors originate from a woman in her twenties or thirties who had been exposed to COVID-19. Both conserved end residues are part of each CDR3. Fields, in order: V gene, D gene, J gene, CDR3 protein. D genes are given only for firm matches.

v_call: TRBV2
d_call: .
j_call: TRBJ1-4
cdr3_aa: CASTDIIATNEKLFF

v_call: TRBV5-6
d_call: .
j_call: TRBJ2-1
cdr3_aa: CASSLEPRNEQFF

v_call: TRBV15
d_call: TRBD2
j_call: TRBJ2-7
cdr3_aa: CATSSSGTSGRQYF

v_call: TRBV14
d_call: .
j_call: TRBJ1-3
cdr3_aa: CASSQAIVAWASGNTIYF

v_call: TRBV28
d_call: TRBD1
j_call: TRBJ1-2
cdr3_aa: CASSLARTGWFDGYTF

v_call: TRBV27
d_call: TRBD1
j_call: TRBJ1-5
cdr3_aa: CASRQRQGTVGQPQHF

v_call: TRBV3-1/TRBV3-2
d_call: .
j_call: TRBJ2-2
cdr3_aa: CASSQDGGSRTGELFF

v_call: TRBV28
d_call: TRBD1
j_call: TRBJ1-1
cdr3_aa: CASSLATRGTEAFF

v_call: TRBV7-9
d_call: .
j_call: TRBJ2-7
cdr3_aa: CASSLLGSGRSEQYF

v_call: TRBV6-4
d_call: .
j_call: TRBJ2-2
cdr3_aa: CASSSDLNTGELFF

v_call: TRBV3-1/TRBV3-2
d_call: .
j_call: TRBJ2-3
cdr3_aa: CASSPRGDTQYF

v_call: TRBV27
d_call: .
j_call: TRBJ1-1
cdr3_aa: CASRGGGNTEAFF

v_call: TRBV19
d_call: TRBD2
j_call: TRBJ2-3
cdr3_aa: CASMASGVIDTQYF

v_call: TRBV3-1/TRBV3-2
d_call: TRBD2
j_call: TRBJ2-1
cdr3_aa: CASSQPSGSSYNEQFF

v_call: TRBV3-1/TRBV3-2
d_call: TRBD2
j_call: TRBJ2-7
cdr3_aa: CASSQRLAGGSEQYF

v_call: TRBV4-2
d_call: .
j_call: TRBJ2-5
cdr3_aa: CASSRPGSGETQYF

v_call: TRBV28
d_call: TRBD1
j_call: TRBJ1-2
cdr3_aa: CASSSPLGTGGQGYTF

v_call: TRBV24-1
d_call: .
j_call: TRBJ2-2
cdr3_aa: CATSDPQGLNTGELFF

v_call: TRBV9
d_call: .
j_call: TRBJ1-3
cdr3_aa: CASSALGAKGNTIYF

v_call: TRBV12-3/TRBV12-4
d_call: .
j_call: TRBJ2-7
cdr3_aa: CASSRRAYEQYF

v_call: TRBV5-6
d_call: .
j_call: TRBJ1-3
cdr3_aa: CASSFAERTGNTIYF

v_call: TRBV11-1
d_call: TRBD1
j_call: TRBJ1-5
cdr3_aa: CASSLTQGAGPQHF